The T cell receptor (beta chain) described here comes from a study of blood T cell repertoires in COVID-19. The V and J ends lost 5 bases and 5 bases respectively, with 9 bases between them. The CDR3 spans 12 residues. Per germline, CDR1 SGHAT and CDR2 FQNNGV. All recovered Cohort 3 donors got two negative PCRs, got clearance, or saw symptom resolution. Assay used: immunoSEQ multiplex PCR; TCRdb lists only in-frame clones, some missing. Of hundreds of thousands of clones detected, approximately 89% appear once; the ten largest clones hold 9.5%. The sample taken for sequencing was PBMCs or T cells enriched from blood (not recorded which). J is TRBJ1-2 and V is TRBV11-2; possible D gene TRBD1, 5 bases. The receptor was isolated from a woman aged 40-49 years who had recovered from COVID-19. Here the CDR3 DNA reads TGTGCCAGCAGCCAGGGTCGGTATGGCTACACCTTC. Its translation is CASSQGRYGYTF.